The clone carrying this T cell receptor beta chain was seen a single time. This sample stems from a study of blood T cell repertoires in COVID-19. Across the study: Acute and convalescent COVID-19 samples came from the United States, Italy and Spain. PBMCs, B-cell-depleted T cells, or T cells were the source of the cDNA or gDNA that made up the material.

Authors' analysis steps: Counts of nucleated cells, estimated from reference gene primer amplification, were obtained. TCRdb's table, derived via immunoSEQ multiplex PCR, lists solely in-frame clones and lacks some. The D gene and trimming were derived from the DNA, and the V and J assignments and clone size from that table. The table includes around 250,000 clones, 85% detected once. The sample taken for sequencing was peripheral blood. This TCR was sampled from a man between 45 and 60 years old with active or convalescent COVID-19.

CDR3 DNA sequence: TGTGCCAGCAGACTAGGTTCTGGGGCCAACGTCCTGACTTTC. It is translated as CASRLGSGANVLTF. This chain connects TRBV21-1 to TRBJ2-6; whether TRBD2, the table's D call, matches the DNA was not checked. TRBV21-1 is designated a pseudogene. This CDR3 has 14 amino acids.